This T cell receptor beta chain emerged from a study of blood T cell repertoires in COVID-19. The germline V gene has CDR1 SGHVS and CDR2 FQNEAQ. This CDR3 comprises 15 residues. Between the trimmed V and J ends, which lost 0 bases and 0 bases, there was a span of 9 bases. Methods used by the authors: Researchers report that nucleated cell counts were estimated from reference gene primer amplification. Repertoires were generated with immunoSEQ multiplex PCR, while TCRdb's copy carries only in-frame clones and drops some. That table gives V, J and clone size, and the DNA gave D and trimming. The sample lists about 250,000 clones, roughly 81% occurring once.

The TCR comes from a woman aged 45-59 years who had been exposed to COVID-19. The chain has TRBV7-8 and TRBJ2-7, with D possibly TRBD2 on 5 matching bases. The material sequenced was PBMCs or T cells enriched from blood (not recorded which). The CDR3 coding sequence is TGTGCCAGCAGCTTAGCCCCTGAGGGCTCCTACGAGCAGTACTTC. Protein product: CASSLAPEGSYEQYF.